These T cell receptor beta chains were read from a single sample in a study of T cell repertoires in cytomegalovirus infection. TCRdb re-analysed the reads in MiXCR, keeping a single row per CDR3 protein. Here the sample spans around 430,000 distinct CDR3 sequences, under 55% being singletons. These receptors' targets are unknown. Sequences were derived from cultured PBMCs, sampled from culture after CMV antigen stimulation. The receptors shown here come from a human donor in good health (CMV status not recorded). Some clones in this sample may be carry-over from other donors' samples. Both conserved end residues are part of each CDR3. Fields, in order: J gene, D gene, clone size, V gene, CDR3 protein, CDR3 DNA. A D gene is named only where the DNA matches it firmly. The size entry is marked missing in some rows and otherwise reads once, few, many or a size class.

TRBJ1-2	TRBD1	-	TRBV6-2/TRBV6-3	CASSWQGGDGYTF	TGTGCCAGCAGTTGGCAGGGGGGGGATGGCTACACCTTC
TRBJ1-6	TRBD1	-	TRBV6-1	CASSEVGQANGNSPLHF	TGTGCCAGCAGTGAAGTGGGACAGGCCAACGGTAATTCACCCCTCCACTTT
TRBJ2-4	-	-	TRBV7-2	CASSLDREVGNIQYF	TGTGCCAGCAGCTTAGACAGGGAAGTTGGAAACATTCAGTACTTC
TRBJ1-1	-	few	TRBV7-9	CASSAPVGGANTEAFF	TGTGCCAGCAGCGCCCCAGTGGGGGGGGCGAACACTGAAGCTTTCTTT
TRBJ2-1	-	few	TRBV7-9	CASSFPSGGNEQFF	TGTGCCAGCAGCTTTCCCTCTGGAGGCAATGAGCAGTTCTTC
TRBJ2-7	TRBD1	few	TRBV4-1	CASGTGGIYEQYF	TGCGCCAGCGGGACAGGGGGCATCTACGAGCAGTACTTC
TRBJ1-1	TRBD1	-	TRBV27	CASRLTGGYTEAFF	TGTGCCAGCAGGCTGACAGGGGGTTACACTGAAGCTTTCTTT
TRBJ2-7	TRBD1	-	TRBV12-3/TRBV12-4	CASSFRWGTGIMYEQYF	TGTGCCAGCAGTTTTCGTTGGGGGACAGGGATTATGTACGAGCAGTACTTC
TRBJ2-7	-	few	TRBV6-2/TRBV6-3	CASSEQRATNGYEQYF	TGTGCCAGCAGTGAACAGAGGGCTACGAATGGCTACGAGCAGTACTTC
TRBJ1-3	-	-	TRBV7-6	CASSWGGSSGNTIYF	TGTGCCAGCAGCTGGGGGGGTAGCTCTGGAAACACCATATATTTT
TRBJ2-7	-	-	TRBV4-1	CASSQEPWSSYEQYF	TGCGCCAGCAGCCAAGAGCCGTGGAGCTCCTACGAGCAGTACTTC
TRBJ2-1	TRBD2	-	TRBV10-3	CAISRGGPDYNEQFF	TGTGCCATCAGTCGGGGGGGGCCGGACTACAATGAGCAGTTCTTC
TRBJ2-1	TRBD2	-	TRBV28	CASSFSLAGSSYNEQFF	TGTGCCAGCAGTTTTTCCCTAGCGGGGTCCTCCTACAATGAGCAGTTCTTC
TRBJ1-4	-	once	TRBV9	CASSPRSGVKLFF	TGTGCCAGCAGCCCCAGGTCGGGGGTAAAACTGTTTTTT
TRBJ2-1	TRBD2	once	TRBV28	CASSYPGTSVTEQFF	TGTGCCAGCAGTTACCCCGGGACTAGCGTAACCGAGCAGTTCTTC
TRBJ2-7	TRBD2	few	TRBV7-8	CASSPASGSIYEQYF	TGTGCCAGCAGCCCCGCTAGCGGGAGTATTTACGAGCAGTACTTC
TRBJ2-7	-	once	TRBV20-1	CSARGGLFEQYF	TGCAGTGCTAGAGGAGGGTTATTCGAGCAGTACTTC
TRBJ2-3	-	-	TRBV29-1	CSVYSGDTDTQYF	TGCAGCGTTTATTCCGGGGACACAGATACGCAGTATTTT
TRBJ1-1	-	-	TRBV6-2/TRBV6-3	CASSYLFIANTEAFF	TGTGCCAGCAGTTACCTGTTTATAGCGAACACTGAAGCTTTCTTT
TRBJ2-1	-	-	TRBV6-5	CASSYSGLRSDEQFF	TGTGCCAGCAGTTACTCCGGCCTCCGGTCCGATGAGCAGTTCTTC
TRBJ2-5	-	many	TRBV7-2	CASSTLYPKTQYF	TGTGCCAGCAGCACCCTATACCCTAAGACCCAGTACTTC
TRBJ2-3	-	-	TRBV12-3/TRBV12-4	CASSKSLGPTDTQYF	TGTGCCAGCAGTAAGAGCCTGGGACCTACAGATACGCAGTATTTT
TRBJ1-4	TRBD1	-	TRBV7-8	CASSYWTGHEKLFF	TGTGCCAGCAGCTACTGGACAGGCCATGAAAAACTGTTTTTT
TRBJ2-5	TRBD2	many	TRBV5-4	CASQPLAGGQETQYF	TGTGCCAGCCAACCTCTAGCGGGGGGGCAAGAGACCCAGTACTTC
TRBJ2-7	-	-	TRBV7-5	CISVPEAHAGTGHSYEQYF	-
TRBJ1-5	TRBD1	-	TRBV7-9	CASSMTGGGEPQHF	TGTGCCAGCAGCATGACAGGGGGGGGGGAGCCCCAGCATTTT
TRBJ2-4	TRBD2	few	TRBV7-8	CASSLGRRERGNIQYF	TGTGCCAGCAGCTTGGGTCGGCGGGAGAGGGGAAACATTCAGTACTTC
TRBJ2-3	TRBD2	few	TRBV7-2	CASSLEREATDTQYF	TGTGCCAGCAGCTTAGAGCGGGAGGCAACAGATACGCAGTATTTT